This T cell receptor beta chain was recorded in a study of blood T cell repertoires in COVID-19. Study in general: From T cells, B-cell-depleted T cells, or PBMCs came the material, which was cDNA or gDNA.

Generated by immunoSEQ multiplex PCR, the TCRdb table keeps only in-frame clones and is missing some. Of fewer than 110,000 clones listed, around 88% are singletons. The V gene end was trimmed by 6 bases and the J gene end by 4 bases; junction bases not matched to a gene: 12. CDR3 size: 17 residues. CDR1 and CDR2 (germline): SNHLY, FYNNEI. V is TRBV2 and J is TRBJ2-1, with TRBD1 matching over 10 bases. The source is a human donor in a cohort sampled during active COVID-19. Source material: peripheral blood. CDR3: CASSGTGTGVWYNEQFF. The CDR3 DNA reads TGTGCCAGCAGCGGGACCGGGACAGGGGTGTGGTACAATGAGCAGTTCTTC. Variable domain in full (rest from reference TRBV2 and TRBJ2-1): EPEVTQTPSHQVTQMGQEVILRCVPISNHLYFYWYRQILGQKVEFLVSFYNNEISEKSEIFDDQFSVERPDGSNFTLKIRSTKLEDSAMYFCASSGTGTGVWYNEQFFGPGTRLTVL.